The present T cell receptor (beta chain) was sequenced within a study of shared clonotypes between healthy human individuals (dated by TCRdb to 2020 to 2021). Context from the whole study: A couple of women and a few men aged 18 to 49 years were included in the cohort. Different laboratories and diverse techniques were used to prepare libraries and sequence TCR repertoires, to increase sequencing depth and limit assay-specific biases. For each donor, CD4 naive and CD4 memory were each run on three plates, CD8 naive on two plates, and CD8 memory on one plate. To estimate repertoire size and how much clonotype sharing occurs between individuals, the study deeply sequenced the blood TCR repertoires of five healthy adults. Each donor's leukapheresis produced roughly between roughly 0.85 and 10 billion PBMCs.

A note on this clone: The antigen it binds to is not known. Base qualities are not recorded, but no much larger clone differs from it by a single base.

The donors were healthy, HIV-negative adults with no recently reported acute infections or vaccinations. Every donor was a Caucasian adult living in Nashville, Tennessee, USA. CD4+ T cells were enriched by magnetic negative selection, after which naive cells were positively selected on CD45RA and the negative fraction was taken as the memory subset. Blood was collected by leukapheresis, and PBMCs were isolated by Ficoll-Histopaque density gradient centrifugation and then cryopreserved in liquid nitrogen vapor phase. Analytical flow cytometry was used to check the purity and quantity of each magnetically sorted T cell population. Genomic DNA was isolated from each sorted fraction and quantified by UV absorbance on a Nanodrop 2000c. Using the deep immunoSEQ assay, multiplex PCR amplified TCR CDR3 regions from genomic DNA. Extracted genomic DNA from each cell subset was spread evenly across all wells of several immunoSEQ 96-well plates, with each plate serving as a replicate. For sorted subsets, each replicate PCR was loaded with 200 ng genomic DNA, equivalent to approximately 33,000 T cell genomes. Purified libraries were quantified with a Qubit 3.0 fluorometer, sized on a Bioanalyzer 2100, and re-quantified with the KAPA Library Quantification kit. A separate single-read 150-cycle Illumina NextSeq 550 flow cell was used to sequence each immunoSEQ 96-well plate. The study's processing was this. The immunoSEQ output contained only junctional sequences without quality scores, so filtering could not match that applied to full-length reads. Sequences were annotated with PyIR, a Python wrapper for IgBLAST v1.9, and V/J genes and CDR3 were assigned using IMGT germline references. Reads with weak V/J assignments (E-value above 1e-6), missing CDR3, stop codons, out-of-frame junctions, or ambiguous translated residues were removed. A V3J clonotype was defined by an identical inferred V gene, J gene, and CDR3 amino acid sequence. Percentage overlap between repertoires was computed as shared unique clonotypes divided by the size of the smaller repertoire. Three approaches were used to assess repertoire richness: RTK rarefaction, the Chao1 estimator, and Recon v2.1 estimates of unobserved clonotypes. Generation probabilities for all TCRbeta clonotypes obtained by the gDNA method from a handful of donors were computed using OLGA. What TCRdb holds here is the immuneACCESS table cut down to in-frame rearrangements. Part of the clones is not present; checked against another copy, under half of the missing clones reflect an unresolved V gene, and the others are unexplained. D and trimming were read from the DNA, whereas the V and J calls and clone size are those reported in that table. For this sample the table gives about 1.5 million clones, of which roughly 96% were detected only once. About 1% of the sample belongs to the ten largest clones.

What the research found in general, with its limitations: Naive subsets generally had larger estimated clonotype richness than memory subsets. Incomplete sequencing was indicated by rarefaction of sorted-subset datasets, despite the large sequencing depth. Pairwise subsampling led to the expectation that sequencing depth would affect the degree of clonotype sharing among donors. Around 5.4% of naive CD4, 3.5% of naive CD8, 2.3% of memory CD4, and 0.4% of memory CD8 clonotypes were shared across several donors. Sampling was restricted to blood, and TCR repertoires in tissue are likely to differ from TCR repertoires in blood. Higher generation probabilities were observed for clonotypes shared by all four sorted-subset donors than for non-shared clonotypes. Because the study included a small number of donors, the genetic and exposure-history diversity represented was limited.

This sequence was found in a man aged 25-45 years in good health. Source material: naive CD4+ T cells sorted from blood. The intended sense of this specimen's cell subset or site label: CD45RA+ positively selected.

The nucleotide sequence reads as follows: TGTGCCAGCAGCTTCGCACTCTTGAACACTGAAGCTTTCTTT. It is translated as CASSFALLNTEAFF. The V and J genes are TRBV11-2 and TRBJ1-1, with the identity of the D gene unclear. CDR1 and CDR2, per the germline V gene, are SGHAT and FQNNGV. Trimming costs V 3 bases and J 0 bases, and their ends lie 8 bases apart. The CDR3 measures 14 amino acids from cysteine to phenylalanine. CDR3 DNA only is kept here, 42 bases in frame from base 1. The reference TRBV11-2 and TRBJ1-1 proteins fill in what lies around the CDR3, so the full variable domain reads EAGVAQSPRYKIIEKRQSVAFWCNPISGHATLYWYQQILGQGPKLLIQFQNNGVVDDSQLPKDRFSAERLKGVDSTLKIQPAKLEDSAVYLCASSFALLNTEAFFGQGTRLTVV.